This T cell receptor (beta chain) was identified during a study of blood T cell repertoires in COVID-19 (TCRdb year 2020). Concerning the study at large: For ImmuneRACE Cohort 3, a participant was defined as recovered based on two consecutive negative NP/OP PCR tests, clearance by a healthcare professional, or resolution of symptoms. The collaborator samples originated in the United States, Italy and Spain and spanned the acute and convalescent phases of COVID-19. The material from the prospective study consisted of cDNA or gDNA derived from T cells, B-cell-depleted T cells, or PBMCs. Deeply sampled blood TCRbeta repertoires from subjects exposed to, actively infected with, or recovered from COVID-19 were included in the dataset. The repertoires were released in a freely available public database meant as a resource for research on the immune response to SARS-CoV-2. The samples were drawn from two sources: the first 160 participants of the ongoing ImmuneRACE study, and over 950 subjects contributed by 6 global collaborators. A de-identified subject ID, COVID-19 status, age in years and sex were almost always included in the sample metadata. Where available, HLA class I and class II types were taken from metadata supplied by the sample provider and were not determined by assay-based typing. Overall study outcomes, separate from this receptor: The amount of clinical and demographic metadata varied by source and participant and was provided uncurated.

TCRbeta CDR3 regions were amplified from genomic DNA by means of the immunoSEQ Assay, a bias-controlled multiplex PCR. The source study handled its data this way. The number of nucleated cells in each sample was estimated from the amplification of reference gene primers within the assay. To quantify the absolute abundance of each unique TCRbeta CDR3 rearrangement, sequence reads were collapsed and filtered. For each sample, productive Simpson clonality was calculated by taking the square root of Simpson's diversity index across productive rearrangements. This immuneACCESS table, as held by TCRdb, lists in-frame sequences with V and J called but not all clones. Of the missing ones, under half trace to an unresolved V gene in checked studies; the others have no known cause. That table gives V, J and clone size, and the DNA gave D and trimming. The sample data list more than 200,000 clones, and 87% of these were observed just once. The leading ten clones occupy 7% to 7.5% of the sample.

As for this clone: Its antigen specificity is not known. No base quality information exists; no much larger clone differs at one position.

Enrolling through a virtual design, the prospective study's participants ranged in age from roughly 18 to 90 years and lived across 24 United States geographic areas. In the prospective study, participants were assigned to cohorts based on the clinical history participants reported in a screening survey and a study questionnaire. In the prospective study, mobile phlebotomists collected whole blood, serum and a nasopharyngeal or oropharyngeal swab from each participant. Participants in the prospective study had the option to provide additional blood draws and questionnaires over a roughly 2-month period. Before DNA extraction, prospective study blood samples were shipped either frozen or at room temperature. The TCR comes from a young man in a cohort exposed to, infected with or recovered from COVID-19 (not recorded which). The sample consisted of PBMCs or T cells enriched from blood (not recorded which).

The CDR3 corresponds to CASKLEPGGSYGYTF. The nucleotide sequence reads as follows: TGCGCCAGCAAGCTTGAGCCAGGGGGCTCCTATGGCTACACCTTC. In this chain, TRBV5-1 is recombined with TRBJ1-2, with 8 bases aligning to TRBD1. Trimmed from V: 6 bases; trimmed from J: 4 bases; junction bases lacking a gene match: 11. The CDR3 spans 15 residues, from the cysteine through the phenylalanine. This entry keeps only the CDR3 DNA: 45 bases, framed from base 1. CDR1 SGHRS and CDR2 YFSETQ were looked up in the germline V gene.